The clone carrying this T cell receptor (beta chain) was counted between two and nine times. The investigators amplified TCR beta CDR3 regions from RNA transcripts. HTBI primers were employed in a first-round RT-PCR of the TCR CDR3. From the multiplex PCR reads, TCRdb called clonotypes with MiXCR, one entry per CDR3 protein. Altogether 300,000 to 450,000 distinct CDR3 sequences are present, less than 15% being singletons, with the ten largest covering around 20%. V lost 0 bases to trimming and J lost 0 bases; unmatched junction nucleotides: 4. CDR1 and CDR2 (germline): SEHNR, FQNEAQ (reference sequence). This CDR3 region has 19 residues. Exclusion of patients followed from uncontrolled infection, other autoimmune disease, pregnancy or lactation. This record comes from a study of T cells in Graves' hyperthyroidism and ophthalmopathy.

This receptor was identified in a man under 40 with Graves' hyperthyroidism that later progressed to Graves' ophthalmopathy. The sequenced material came from blood. J is TRBJ2-1 and V is TRBV7-9, with 14 bases fitting TRBD2. The CDR3 is CASSLAGLAGGDSYNEQFF. Written as DNA, the CDR3 is TGTGCCAGCAGCTTAGCCGGACTAGCGGGGGGCGACTCCTACAATGAGCAGTTCTTC. Complete variable domain (other parts from reference TRBV7-9 and TRBJ2-1): DTGVSQNPRHKITKRGQNVTFRCDPISEHNRLYWYRQTLGQGPEFLTYFQNEAQLEKSRLLSDRFSAERPKGSFSTLEIQRTEQGDSAMYLCASSLAGLAGGDSYNEQFFGPGTRLTVL.